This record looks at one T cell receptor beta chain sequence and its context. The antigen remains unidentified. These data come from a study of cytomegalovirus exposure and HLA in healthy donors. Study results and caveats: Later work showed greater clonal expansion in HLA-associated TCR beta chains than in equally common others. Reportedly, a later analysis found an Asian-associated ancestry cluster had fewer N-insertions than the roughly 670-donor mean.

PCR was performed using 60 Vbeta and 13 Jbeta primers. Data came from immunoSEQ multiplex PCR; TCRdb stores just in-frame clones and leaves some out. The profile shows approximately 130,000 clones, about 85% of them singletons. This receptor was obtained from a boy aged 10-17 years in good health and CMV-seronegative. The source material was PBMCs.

This chain's CDR3 is CASSPGVITEAFF. The CDR3 coding sequence is TGTGCCAGCAGCCCCGGGGTGATAACTGAAGCTTTCTTT. This sequence joins TRBV7-9 and TRBJ1-1; D gene uncertain. CDR3 size: 13 residues. CDR1 is SEHNR and CDR2 is FQNEAQ in the germline V gene (reference sequence). With 5 bases removed from V and 5 bases from J, the gap between germline ends came to 12 bases.